The TCR beta chain described here comes from a study of T cell repertoires in cytomegalovirus infection. For the study at large: Public signatures in TCR beta pointed to CMV infection and matching HLA type.

Germline CDR1 is SGHDT and CDR2 is YYEEEE. Losses at the gene ends were 4 bases for V and 4 bases for J; bases not matched to a gene: 4. This CDR3 comprises 14 residues. TCRdb re-called the reads with MiXCR, one entry per CDR3 protein. The sample records approximately 190,000 distinct CDR3 sequences, roughly 9.8% being singletons. Turning to this clonotype: The antigen remains undetermined.

Study-wide results and caveats: Dominating the ex vivo response were TCR beta clonotypes that were CMV-specific and HLA-C-restricted. The cumulative frequency of public TCR beta families identified carriers of CMV plus the relevant HLA.

The rearrangement links TRBV5-6 to TRBJ2-5; 10 nucleotides align to TRBD2. The sequenced sample consisted of PBMCs. This TCR was sampled from a human donor in good health (CMV status not recorded). Some clones in this sample may be carry-over from other donors' samples. The CDR3, as DNA: TGTGCCAGCAGCGGAGGACTAGCGGCAGAGACCCAGTACTTC. Amino acids: CASSGGLAAETQYF. The full variable domain, rest sourced from reference TRBV5-6 and TRBJ2-5, is DAGVTQSPTHLIKTRGQQVTLRCSPKSGHDTVSWYQQALGQGPQFIFQYYEEEERQRGNFPDRFSGHQFPNYSSELNVNALLLGDSALYLCASSGGLAAETQYFGPGTRLLVL.